What follows are 30 T cell receptor beta chains derived from one specimen sequenced in a study of T cell changes during pregnancy in multiple sclerosis. Clones were sequenced by immunoSEQ multiplex PCR, and TCRdb holds only the in-frame ones, with some missing. The repertoire consists of 25,000 to 30,000 clones, with 85% to 90% occurring once and the leading ten covering about 8%. The sample in question was CD8+ T cells from peripheral blood mononuclear cells, obtained before pregnancy. The receptors here all came from a female donor with multiple sclerosis, enrolled in a pregnancy study.

This rearrangement joins TRBV10-2 to TRBJ1-1; weak D call: TRBD1 (5 bases). Between the trimmed V and J ends, which lost 5 bases and 4 bases, there was a span of 14 bases. Germline loops: CDR1 WSHSY, CDR2 SAAADI. CDR3 length: 14 amino acids. DNA of the CDR3: TGCGCCAGCAGTACCGTCCGGGGGATCACTGAAGCTTTCTTT. Protein product: CASSTVRGITEAFF.

This chain uses TRBV15 with TRBJ1-1; D may be TRBD1 (6 bases). The V gene lost 5 bases and the J gene lost 6 bases, with 10 bases spanning the gap. Germline-derived CDR1 and CDR2 are LNHNV and YYDKDF (reference sequence). The CDR3 covers 12 residues. The CDR3 reads CATSVQGSEAFF. For the CDR3, the DNA is TGTGCCACCAGCGTACAGGGATCTGAAGCTTTCTTT.

The J gene is TRBJ2-1, the V gene TRBV4-2, with 9 bases that match TRBD2. This CDR3 comprises 19 residues. V lost 3 bases to trimming and J lost 6 bases; unmatched junction nucleotides: 18. From germline, CDR1 is LGHNA and CDR2 YNFKEQ. CDR3 sequence reads: CASSHPFAASGAKINEQFF. CDR3 bases: TGTGCCAGCAGCCATCCCTTCGCGGCTAGCGGGGCCAAAATCAATGAGCAGTTCTTC.

This clone was seen only a few times. This chain uses TRBV7-9 with TRBJ1-2, with D perhaps TRBD1 (6 bases). V lost 4 bases to trimming and J lost 3 bases, with 18 bases between them. The V gene's germline CDR1 is SEHNR and CDR2 FQNEAQ (reference sequence). The length of the CDR3 is 16 residues. The CDR3 region is CASSSPPTDRHYGYTF. The CDR3 DNA reads as TGTGCCAGCAGCTCTCCCCCGACTGACAGGCACTATGGCTACACCTTC.

This chain links TRBV10-3 with TRBJ1-2, with 7 bases identical to TRBD1. This CDR3 contains 14 residues. Germline V CDR1 and CDR2: ENHRY, SYGVKD. The V and J ends lost 2 bases and 7 bases, in that order; junction bases with no gene match: 7. This CDR3 is CAISEPGGLLGYTF. The CDR3 coding sequence is TGTGCCATCAGTGAGCCAGGGGGTTTACTTGGCTACACCTTC.

The chain employs TRBV6-5 and TRBJ1-2; 9 bases are a match to TRBD1. The CDR3 runs to 14 residues. The ends lost 6 bases at V and 4 bases at J; junction bases unmatched: 6. Germline lookup yields CDR1 MNHEY and CDR2 SVGAGI. The CDR3 spells CASSEQGAGYGYTF. The CDR3, as DNA: TGTGCCAGCAGCGAACAGGGGGCAGGCTATGGCTACACCTTC.

V usage is TRBV28 and J usage is TRBJ2-1; perhaps TRBD2 as D (6 bases). This CDR3 spans 13 amino acids. CDR1 and CDR2 from the germline V gene are MDHEN and SYDVKM. Trimming took off 6 bases at V and 8 bases at J, with 14 bases between the two ends. The CDR3 coding sequence is TGTGCCAGCAGCCTCCGCGGGGTGTATGAGCAGTTCTTC. Encoded protein: CASSLRGVYEQFF.

The V gene is TRBV15, the J gene TRBJ1-5, with D maybe TRBD1 (6 bases). Trimming cost V 9 bases and J 9 bases, with 21 bases left between them. Germline V gene sequence: CDR1 LNHNV, CDR2 YYDKDF (reference sequence). This CDR3 is built from 14 residues. The CDR3 nucleotides are TGTGCCACAGAGGAGACAGGCCCACGAGGGCCCCAGCATTTT. Amino acids: CATEETGPRGPQHF. Full variable domain (outside the CDR3, taken from reference TRBV15 and TRBJ1-5): DAMVIQNPRYQVTQFGKPVTLSCSQTLNHNVMYWYQQKSSQAPKLLFHYYDKDFNNEADTPDNFQSRRPNTSFCFLDIRSPGLGDTAMYLCATEETGPRGPQHFGDGTRLSIL.

By its share, this clone is medium-sized (0.01 to 0.1%). The chain carries TRBV29-1 and TRBJ1-2; the D is unclear. The CDR3 is made up of 12 amino acids. V gave up 5 bases and J gave up 1 base, with 8 bases separating them. The germline CDR1 and CDR2 sequences are SQVTM and ANQGSEA. The CDR3 sequence is CSVYGSNYGYTF. The DNA for the CDR3 is TGCAGCGTTTATGGGAGTAACTATGGCTACACCTTC.

This sequence joins TRBV5-1 and TRBJ2-1; 12 bases agree with TRBD1. In germline, CDR1 is SGHRS, CDR2 YFSETQ. With V trimmed by 2 bases and J by 7 bases, 10 bases remained unmatched. The CDR3 extends over 17 amino acids. This CDR3 reads CASSLDYRDRGPNEQFF. The DNA for the CDR3 is TGCGCCAGCAGCTTAGACTACCGGGACAGGGGGCCTAATGAGCAGTTCTTC. Full variable domain (outside the CDR3, taken from reference TRBV5-1 and TRBJ2-1): KAGVTQTPRYLIKTRGQQVTLSCSPISGHRSVSWYQQTPGQGLQFLFEYFSETQRNKGNFPGRFSGRQFSNSRSEMNVSTLELGDSALYLCASSLDYRDRGPNEQFFGPGTRLTVL.

The chain has TRBV19 and TRBJ1-5; perhaps TRBD1 as D (5 bases). V was clipped by 5 bases and J by 0 bases, with 11 bases between them. The germline gives CDR1 LNHDA, CDR2 SQIVND (reference sequence). CDR3 length: 15 amino acids. The CDR3 nucleotides read TGTGCCAGTAGTGGTGACAGACATAGCAATCAGCCCCAGCATTTT. It encodes CASSGDRHSNQPQHF.

J is TRBJ2-3 and V is TRBV9; D perhaps matches TRBD1 (6 bases). The germline gives CDR1 SGDLS, CDR2 YYNGEE. Trimming took off 4 bases at V and 0 bases at J, with 12 bases between the two ends. The CDR3 has 15 residues. The CDR3 DNA reads as TGTGCCAGCAGCCTCTACAGGGCTAGCACAGATACGCAGTATTTT. Encoded protein: CASSLYRASTDTQYF.

This clone showed up just once. J is TRBJ1-1 and V is TRBV6-6; D perhaps matches TRBD1 (6 bases). This CDR3 contains 15 residues. Germline CDR1 and CDR2: MNHNY and SVGAGI (reference sequence). V shed 6 bases and J shed 0 bases, with 14 bases lying between them. The CDR3 spells CASSLTGTMNTEAFF. The CDR3 DNA is TGTGCCAGCAGCCTCACAGGGACCATGAACACTGAAGCTTTCTTT.

This chain uses TRBV6-5 with TRBJ1-2; D is unclear. CDR3 length: 12 amino acids. The V gene lost 4 bases and the J gene lost 7 bases, with 10 bases spanning the gap. CDR1 is MNHEY and CDR2 is SVGAGI in the germline V gene. CDR3 protein: CASSSAASGYTF. The CDR3 nucleotides read TGTGCCAGCAGTTCCGCAGCGTCTGGCTACACCTTC.

The chain carries TRBV11-3 and TRBJ2-1; possibly TRBD1 for D (5 bases). The V end lost 0 bases, the J end lost 8 bases, and 8 bases lay between the germline ends. The CDR3 has 13 residues. Germline V gives CDR1 SGHNT, CDR2 YENEEA. For the CDR3, the DNA is TGTGCCAGCAGCTTAGAAATAGGGGATGAGCAGTTCTTC. Translation: CASSLEIGDEQFF.

The V call is TRBV29-1, the J call TRBJ2-5, with D perhaps matching TRBD1 (6 bases). Germline V gene data show CDR1 as SQVTM and CDR2 as ANQGSEA. The CDR3 runs to 12 residues. V was cut by 5 bases and J by 3 bases, with 10 bases left in between. As DNA, the CDR3 is TGCAGCGTTTGTGAGGGGGAAGAGACCCAGTACTTC. This codes for CSVCEGEETQYF.

The rearrangement links TRBV7-9 to TRBJ1-2; D is perhaps TRBD1 (6 bases). The CDR3 loop spans 14 amino acids. The V gene lost 5 bases and the J gene lost 4 bases, with 14 bases spanning the gap. Germline CDR1 reads SEHNR; CDR2 reads FQNEAQ (reference sequence). CDR3 DNA sequence: TGTGCCAGCAGCGGCGTGGGGGGGCCCTATGGCTACACCTTC. It yields the protein CASSGVGGPYGYTF.

The chain combines TRBV6-1 with TRBJ1-2, with TRBD1 matching 9 bases. Trimming at V came to 4 bases and at J to 8 bases, leaving 14 bases not matched to a gene. The CDR3 sequence is 16 residues long. The germline V gene has CDR1 MNHNS and CDR2 SASEGT. CDR3 DNA sequence: TGTGCCAGCAGTGTAAACAGGGACAGGGTAGGCCGCGGCTACACCTTC. This sequence encodes CASSVNRDRVGRGYTF.

The chain joins TRBV28 to TRBJ2-5; D gene unclear. There are 13 residues in the CDR3. CDR1 MDHEN and CDR2 SYDVKM come from the germline V gene. The ends were cut back, 1 base at V and 9 bases at J, with 12 bases in the middle. The CDR3 bases are TGTGCCAGCAGTTTATCCGTCTCATGGCCCCAGTACTTC. Translating gives CASSLSVSWPQYF.

This clone was observed once. The J gene is TRBJ2-5, the V gene TRBV6-5; D remains ambiguous. V lost 2 bases and J 3 bases, leaving 10 bases between the germline ends. This CDR3 has 14 amino acids. Germline V gene lookup returns CDR1 MNHEY and CDR2 SVGAGI. Here the CDR3 reads CASSYVGSKETQYF. For the CDR3, the DNA is TGTGCCAGCAGTTACGTGGGCAGTAAAGAGACCCAGTACTTC.

The chain is built from TRBV9 and TRBJ2-2, with TRBD1 matching over 7 bases. With 1 base clipped from V and 0 bases from J, the junction kept 6 bases outside the gene matches. From germline, CDR1 is SGDLS and CDR2 YYNGEE. This CDR3 spans 17 amino acids. CDR3 sequence: CASSVHRTGTNTGELFF. CDR3 bases: TGTGCCAGCAGCGTACATCGGACAGGAACGAACACCGGGGAGCTGTTTTTT.

This clone was observed once. The chain is built from TRBV10-3 and TRBJ1-1, with TRBD1 matching over 7 bases. The CDR3 totals 16 residues. Germline V gives CDR1 ENHRY, CDR2 SYGVKD. V gave up 4 bases and J gave up 0 bases; unmatched junction bases: 8. The DNA of the CDR3 is TGTGCCATCAGTGGCGGCAGGGGGAAAATGAACACTGAAGCTTTCTTT. Translation: CAISGGRGKMNTEAFF.

The genes are TRBV2 and TRBJ2-7, with a weak D call TRBD1 (6 bases). The CDR3 has 14 amino acids. V lost 3 bases and J 3 bases, leaving 12 bases between the germline ends. Germline values: CDR1 SNHLY, CDR2 FYNNEI. CDR3 bases: TGTGCCAGCAGTGAGGGGGCTAGAATCTACGAGCAGTACTTC. This encodes CASSEGARIYEQYF. Drawing the rest from reference TRBV2 and TRBJ2-7, the complete variable domain is EPEVTQTPSHQVTQMGQEVILRCVPISNHLYFYWYRQILGQKVEFLVSFYNNEISEKSEIFDDQFSVERPDGSNFTLKIRSTKLEDSAMYFCASSEGARIYEQYFGPGTRLTVT.

This chain uses TRBV9 with TRBJ2-1; 9 bases line up with TRBD1. The CDR3 runs to 17 residues. J lost 8 bases, V lost 1 base, and 13 bases had no gene match. CDR1 and CDR2 (germline): SGDLS, YYNGEE. The CDR3 nucleotides are TGTGCCAGCAGCGTACTCGAGGCGGACAGGGGCAGGGATGAGCAGTTCTTC. Encoded protein: CASSVLEADRGRDEQFF.

V and J are TRBV15 and TRBJ1-3; D not resolved. V lost 4 bases to trimming and J lost 1 base, with 14 bases between them. The CDR3 extends over 16 amino acids. The germline V gene has CDR1 LNHNV and CDR2 YYDKDF (reference sequence). The DNA of the CDR3 is TGTGCCACCAGCACTCTATTTGAGGGTTCTGGAAACACCATATATTTT. It translates to CATSTLFEGSGNTIYF.

The genes are TRBV21-1 and TRBJ2-7; the table gives TRBD1 as D, unverified against the DNA. TRBV21-1 is a known pseudogene. There are 16 residues in the CDR3. The CDR3, as DNA: TGTGCCAGCAGCAAAGGAAGGCAGGTCATATCCTACGAGCAGTACTTC. Amino acid sequence: CASSKGRQVISYEQYF.

The CDR3 protein is CASSYIADYGYTF. In DNA form, the CDR3 reads TGTGCCAGCAGTTATATTGCGGACTATGGCTACACCTTC. The gene calls are TRBV6-6 and TRBJ1-2; D unclear. Germline V gene data show CDR1 as MNHNY and CDR2 as SVGAGI (reference sequence). This CDR3 comprises 13 residues. V gave up 3 bases and J gave up 3 bases, with 8 bases separating them.

The table lists this clone with a count of one. The V and J genes are TRBV30 and TRBJ1-2, with 8 positions matching TRBD1. J lost 5 bases, V lost 2 bases, and 10 bases had no gene match. The germline CDR1 and CDR2 sequences are GTSNPN and SVGIG (reference sequence). The CDR3 length is 15 residues. The CDR3 DNA reads TGTGCCTGGAGTAGAAGACAGGGGAAAGTGTATGGCTACACCTTC. This codes for CAWSRRQGKVYGYTF. The variable domain in full, completed from reference TRBV30 and TRBJ1-2, reads SQTIHQWPATLVQPVGSPLSLECTVEGTSNPNLYWYRQAAGRGLQLLFYSVGIGQISSEVPQNLSASRPQDRQFILSSKKLLLSDSGFYLCAWSRRQGKVYGYTFGSGTRLTVV.

V usage is TRBV5-1 and J usage is TRBJ1-5, with D perhaps TRBD1 (6 bases). Germline V gene data show CDR1 as SGHRS and CDR2 as YFSETQ. The CDR3 is 13 residues long. V lost 10 bases and J 6 bases, leaving 17 bases between the germline ends. The CDR3: CALGGRTGQPQHF. CDR3 nucleotide sequence: TGCGCCCTCGGGGGGCGGACGGGTCAGCCCCAGCATTTT.

This chain uses TRBV27 with TRBJ2-3, with 14 bases identical to TRBD2. The ends lost 3 bases at V and 2 bases at J; junction bases unmatched: 7. Germline V gene sequence: CDR1 MNHEY, CDR2 SMNVEV (reference sequence). The CDR3 has 18 residues. Here the CDR3 reads CASSFLGLAGDYTDTQYF. The CDR3 nucleotides are TGTGCCAGCAGTTTCCTGGGACTAGCGGGGGACTACACAGATACGCAGTATTTT.